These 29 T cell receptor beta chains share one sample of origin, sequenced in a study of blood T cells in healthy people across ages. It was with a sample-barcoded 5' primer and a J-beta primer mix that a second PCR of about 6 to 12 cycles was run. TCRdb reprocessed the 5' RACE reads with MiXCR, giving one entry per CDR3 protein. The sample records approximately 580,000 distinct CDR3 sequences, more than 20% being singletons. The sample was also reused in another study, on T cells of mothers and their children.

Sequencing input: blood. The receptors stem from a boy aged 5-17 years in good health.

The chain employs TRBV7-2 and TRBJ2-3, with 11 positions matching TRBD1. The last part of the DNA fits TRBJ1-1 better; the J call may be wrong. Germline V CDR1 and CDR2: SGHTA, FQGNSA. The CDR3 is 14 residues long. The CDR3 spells CASSSRTGGSEAFF. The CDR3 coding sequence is TGTGCCAGCAGCTCTAGGACAGGGGGCTCTGAAGCTTTCTTT.

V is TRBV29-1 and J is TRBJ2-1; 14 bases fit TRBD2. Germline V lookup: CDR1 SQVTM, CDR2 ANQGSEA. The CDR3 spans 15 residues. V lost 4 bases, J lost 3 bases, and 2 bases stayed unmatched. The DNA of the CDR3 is TGCAGCGTTGTGGGACTAGCGGGGGTCTACAATGAGCAGTTCTTC. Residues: CSVVGLAGVYNEQFF.

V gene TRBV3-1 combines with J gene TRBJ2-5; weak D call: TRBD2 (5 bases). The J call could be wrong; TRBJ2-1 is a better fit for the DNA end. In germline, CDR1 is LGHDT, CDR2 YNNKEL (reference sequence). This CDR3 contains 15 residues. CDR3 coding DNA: TGTGCCAGCAGCCTCGGAACGGCTAGCTATCATGAGCAGTTCTTC. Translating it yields CASSLGTASYHEQFF.

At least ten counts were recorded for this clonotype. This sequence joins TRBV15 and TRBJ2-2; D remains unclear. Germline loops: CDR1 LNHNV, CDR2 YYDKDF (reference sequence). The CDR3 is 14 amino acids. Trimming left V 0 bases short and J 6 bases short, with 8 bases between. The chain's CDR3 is CATSRESMAGELFF. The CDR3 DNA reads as TGTGCCACCAGCAGAGAATCAATGGCCGGGGAGCTGTTTTTT.

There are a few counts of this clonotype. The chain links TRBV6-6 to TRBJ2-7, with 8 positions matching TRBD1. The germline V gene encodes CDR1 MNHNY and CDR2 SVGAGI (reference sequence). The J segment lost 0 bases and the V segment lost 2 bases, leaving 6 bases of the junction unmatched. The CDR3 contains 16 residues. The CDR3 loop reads CASSYLWTGLSYEQYF. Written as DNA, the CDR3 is TGTGCCAGCAGTTACCTATGGACAGGGCTCTCCTACGAGCAGTACTTC.

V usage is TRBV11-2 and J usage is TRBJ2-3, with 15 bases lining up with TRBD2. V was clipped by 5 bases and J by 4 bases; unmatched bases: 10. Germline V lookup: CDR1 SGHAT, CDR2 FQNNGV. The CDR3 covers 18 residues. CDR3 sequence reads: CASSRKGTSGGISDTQYF. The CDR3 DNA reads TGTGCCAGCAGCAGAAAAGGGACTAGCGGGGGGATTTCAGATACGCAGTATTTT.

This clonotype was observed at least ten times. CDR3 in DNA: TGTGCCAGCAGTTTAAGGAGGATTCTAGCGGGAGTTGAGACCCAGTACTTC. Translation gives CASSLRRILAGVETQYF. The rearrangement uses TRBV27 and TRBJ2-5; 10 bases are a match to TRBD2. J was trimmed by 5 bases and V by 2 bases; bases with no gene match: 11. The CDR3 sequence is 17 residues long. CDR1 and CDR2 from the germline V gene are MNHEY and SMNVEV (reference sequence).

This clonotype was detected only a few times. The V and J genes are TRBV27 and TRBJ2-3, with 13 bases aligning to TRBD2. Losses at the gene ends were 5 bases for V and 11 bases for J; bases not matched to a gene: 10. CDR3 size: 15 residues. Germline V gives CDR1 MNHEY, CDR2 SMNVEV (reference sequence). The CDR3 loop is CASSPGTSGAAGQYF. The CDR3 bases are TGTGCCAGCAGTCCCGGGACTAGCGGGGCAGCAGGGCAGTATTTT.

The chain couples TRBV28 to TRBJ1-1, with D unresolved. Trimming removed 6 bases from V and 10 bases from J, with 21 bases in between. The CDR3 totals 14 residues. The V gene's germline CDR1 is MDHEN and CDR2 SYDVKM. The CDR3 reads CASRLHPLGIGAFF. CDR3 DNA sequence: TGTGCCAGCAGATTACACCCGTTAGGGATTGGAGCTTTCTTT.

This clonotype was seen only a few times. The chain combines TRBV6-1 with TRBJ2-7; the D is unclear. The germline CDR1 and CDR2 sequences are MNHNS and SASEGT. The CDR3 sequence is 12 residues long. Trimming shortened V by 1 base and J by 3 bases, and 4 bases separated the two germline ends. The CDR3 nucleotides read TGTGCCAGCAGTGAAGGGGGCTACGAGCAGTACTTC. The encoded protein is CASSEGGYEQYF.

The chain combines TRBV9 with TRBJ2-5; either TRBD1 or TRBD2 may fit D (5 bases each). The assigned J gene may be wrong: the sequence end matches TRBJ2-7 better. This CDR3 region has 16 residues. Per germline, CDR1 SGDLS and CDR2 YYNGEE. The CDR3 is CASSVGQMGVDYEQYF. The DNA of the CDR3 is TGTGCCAGCAGCGTAGGACAGATGGGGGTAGACTACGAGCAGTACTTC.

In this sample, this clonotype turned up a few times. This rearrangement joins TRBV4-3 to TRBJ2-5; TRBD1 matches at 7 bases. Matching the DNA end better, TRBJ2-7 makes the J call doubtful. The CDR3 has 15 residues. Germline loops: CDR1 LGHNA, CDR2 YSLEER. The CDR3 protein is CASSQRQGYSYEQYF. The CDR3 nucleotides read TGCGCCAGCAGCCAAAGACAGGGATACTCCTACGAGCAGTACTTC.

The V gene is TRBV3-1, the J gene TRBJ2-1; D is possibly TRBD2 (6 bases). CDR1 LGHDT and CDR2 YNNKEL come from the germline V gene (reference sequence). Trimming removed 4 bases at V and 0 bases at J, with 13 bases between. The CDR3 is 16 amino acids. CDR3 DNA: TGTGCCAGCAGCCGGGGACTGCAAAGCTCCTACAATGAGCAGTTCTTC. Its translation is CASSRGLQSSYNEQFF.

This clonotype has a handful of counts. CDR3 coding DNA: TGTGCCAGCAGCGGGCCGACAGGTCTCGAGGTAGATACGCAGTATTTT. The encoded protein is CASSGPTGLEVDTQYF. The chain joins TRBV11-3 to TRBJ2-3, with D perhaps matching TRBD1 (6 bases). V gave up 5 bases and J gave up 5 bases, with 20 bases separating them. This CDR3 comprises 16 residues. The V gene's germline CDR1 is SGHNT and CDR2 YENEEA. The full variable domain, with the rest looked up from reference TRBV11-3 and TRBJ2-3, is EAGVVQSPRYKIIEKKQPVAFWCNPISGHNTLYWYLQNLGQGPELLIRYENEEAVDDSQLPKDRFSAERLKGVDSTLKIQPAELGDSAVYLCASSGPTGLEVDTQYFGPGTRLTVL.

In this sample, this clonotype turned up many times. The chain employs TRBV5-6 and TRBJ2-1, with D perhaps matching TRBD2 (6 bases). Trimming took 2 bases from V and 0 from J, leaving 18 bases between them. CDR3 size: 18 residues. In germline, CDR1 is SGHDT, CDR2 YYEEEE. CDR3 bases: TGTGCCAGCAGCTTTTGGGCTACGGGGGTCGGCTCCTACAATGAGCAGTTCTTC. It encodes CASSFWATGVGSYNEQFF.

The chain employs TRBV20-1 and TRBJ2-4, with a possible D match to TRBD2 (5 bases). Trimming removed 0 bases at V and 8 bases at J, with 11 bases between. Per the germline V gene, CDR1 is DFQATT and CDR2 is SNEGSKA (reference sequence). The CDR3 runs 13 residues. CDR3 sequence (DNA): TGCAGTGCTAGAGATGAGGGAAATGACATTCAGTACTTC. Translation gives CSARDEGNDIQYF.

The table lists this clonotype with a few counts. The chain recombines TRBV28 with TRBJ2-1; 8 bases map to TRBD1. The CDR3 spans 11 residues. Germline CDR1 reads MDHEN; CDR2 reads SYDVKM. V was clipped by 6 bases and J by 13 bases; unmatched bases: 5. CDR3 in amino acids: CASSTDRAQFF. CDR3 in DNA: TGTGCCAGCAGCACGGACAGGGCTCAGTTCTTC.

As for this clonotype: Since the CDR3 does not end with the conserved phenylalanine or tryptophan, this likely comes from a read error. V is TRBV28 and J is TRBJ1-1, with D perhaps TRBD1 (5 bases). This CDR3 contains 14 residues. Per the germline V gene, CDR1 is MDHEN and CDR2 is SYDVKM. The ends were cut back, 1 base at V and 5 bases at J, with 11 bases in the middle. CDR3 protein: CASSLSVGETEAFL. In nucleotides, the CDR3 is TGTGCCAGCAGTTTATCGGTAGGGGAAACTGAAGCTTTCCTT.

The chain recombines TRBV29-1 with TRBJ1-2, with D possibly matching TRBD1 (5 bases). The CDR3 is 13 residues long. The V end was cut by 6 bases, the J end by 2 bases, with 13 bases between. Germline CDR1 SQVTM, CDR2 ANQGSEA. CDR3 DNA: TGCAGCGTCGAAAGCTGGACAAACTATGGCTACACCTTC. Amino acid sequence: CSVESWTNYGYTF.

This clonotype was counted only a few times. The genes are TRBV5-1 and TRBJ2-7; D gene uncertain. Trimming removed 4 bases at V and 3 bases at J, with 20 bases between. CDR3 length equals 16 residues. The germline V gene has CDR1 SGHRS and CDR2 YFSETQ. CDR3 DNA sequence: TGCGCCAGCAGCCACCCAAGGGTCAAGACCAACTACGAGCAGTACTTC. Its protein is CASSHPRVKTNYEQYF. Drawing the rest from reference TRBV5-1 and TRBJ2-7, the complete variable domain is KAGVTQTPRYLIKTRGQQVTLSCSPISGHRSVSWYQQTPGQGLQFLFEYFSETQRNKGNFPGRFSGRQFSNSRSEMNVSTLELGDSALYLCASSHPRVKTNYEQYFGPGTRLTVT.

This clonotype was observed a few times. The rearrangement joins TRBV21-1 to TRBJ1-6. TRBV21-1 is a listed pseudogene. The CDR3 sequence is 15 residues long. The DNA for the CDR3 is TGTGCCAGCAGTAGGGCAGACGACTATAATTCACCCCTCCACTTT. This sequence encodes CASSRADDYNSPLHF.

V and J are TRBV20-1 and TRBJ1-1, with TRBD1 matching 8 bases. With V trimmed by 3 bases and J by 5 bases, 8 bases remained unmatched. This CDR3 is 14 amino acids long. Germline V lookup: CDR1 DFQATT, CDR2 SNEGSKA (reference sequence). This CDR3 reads CSARVTGGGTEAFF. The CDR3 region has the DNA TGCAGTGCTAGGGTCACAGGGGGAGGAACTGAAGCTTTCTTT.

For the CDR3, the DNA is TGCAGTGCCCTGACTAGCGGGAGTTTAGCGGCCGGGGAGCTGTTTTTT. Amino acid sequence: CSALTSGSLAAGELFF. V and J are TRBV20-1 and TRBJ2-2, with 12 bases lining up with TRBD2. V gave up 6 bases and J gave up 6 bases; unmatched junction bases: 11. Looked up from germline, CDR1 is DFQATT and CDR2 is SNEGSKA (reference sequence). The CDR3 sequence is 16 residues long.

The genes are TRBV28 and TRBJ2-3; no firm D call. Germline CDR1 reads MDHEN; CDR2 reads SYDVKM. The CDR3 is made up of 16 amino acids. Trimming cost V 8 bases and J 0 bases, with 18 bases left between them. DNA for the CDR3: TGTGCCAGCGGTCCTCAAGGCTTTGCTAGCACAGATACGCAGTATTTT. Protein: CASGPQGFASTDTQYF.

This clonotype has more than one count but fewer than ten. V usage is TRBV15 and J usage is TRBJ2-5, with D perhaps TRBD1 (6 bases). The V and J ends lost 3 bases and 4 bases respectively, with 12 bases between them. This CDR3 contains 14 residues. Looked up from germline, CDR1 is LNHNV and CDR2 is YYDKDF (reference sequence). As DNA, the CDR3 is TGTGCCACCAGCAGGAGGGGGATGGGAGAGACCCAGTACTTC. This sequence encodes CATSRRGMGETQYF.

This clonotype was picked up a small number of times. CDR3: CASSQVGGGLQETQYF. The CDR3 DNA follows: TGCGCCAGCAGCCAAGTGGGCGGGGGGTTACAAGAGACCCAGTACTTC. The chain uses TRBV4-1 and TRBJ2-5; TRBD2 matches 8 bases. In germline, CDR1 is MGHRA, CDR2 YSYEKL. V shed 1 base and J 2 bases; nucleotides not matched to a gene: 6. The length of the CDR3 is 16 residues.

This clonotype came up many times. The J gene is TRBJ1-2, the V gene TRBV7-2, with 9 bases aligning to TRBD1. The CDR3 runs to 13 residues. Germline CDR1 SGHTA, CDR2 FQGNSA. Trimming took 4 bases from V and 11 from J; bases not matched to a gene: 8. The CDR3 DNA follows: TGTGCCAGCAGCTCGACAGGGGGGAGGTCGTACACCTTC. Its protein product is CASSSTGGRSYTF.

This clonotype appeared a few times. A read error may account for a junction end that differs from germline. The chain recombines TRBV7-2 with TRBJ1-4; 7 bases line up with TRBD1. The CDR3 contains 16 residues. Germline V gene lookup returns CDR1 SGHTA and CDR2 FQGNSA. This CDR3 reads CASNLSPGGTNEKLFF. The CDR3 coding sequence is TGTGCCAGCAACTTATCCCCAGGGGGAACTAATGAAAAACTGTTTTTT.

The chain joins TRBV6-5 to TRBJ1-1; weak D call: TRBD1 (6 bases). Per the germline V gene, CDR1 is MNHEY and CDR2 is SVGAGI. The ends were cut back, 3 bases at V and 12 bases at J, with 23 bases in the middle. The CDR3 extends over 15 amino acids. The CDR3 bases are TGTGCCAGCAGTTATGGCCAGGGACCGCAGGGGAAAACTTTCTTT. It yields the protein CASSYGQGPQGKTFF.